The clone carrying this T cell receptor beta chain was seen many times. What it binds is unknown. The data originate from a study of beta chain features in type 1 diabetes. Every bit of the isolated RNA underwent reverse transcription, so sequencing read expressed TCRB transcripts. Method: immunoSEQ multiplex PCR; TCRdb's copy keeps in-frame clones and lacks some. The sample comprises around 150,000 clones, about 7% of which are singletons, and approximately 1.4% rests with the top ten. Germline V gene sequence: CDR1 SGHTA, CDR2 FQGNSA. The CDR3 consists of 14 residues. V lost 2 bases to trimming and J lost 2 bases, with 7 bases between them. Broader study findings: For TCRB rearrangement, an influence of HLA type remained unresolved here. Moderately but significantly shorter TCRB CDR3s were found in Type 1 diabetes patients in all four CD4+ subsets. Sequencing of cDNA might inflate the share of cells that strongly express TCR.

This chain uses TRBV7-2 with TRBJ2-4, with a tentative D call TRBD2 (6 bases). The sequencing sample was made of central memory CD4+ T cells from blood. This TCR came from a woman between 25 and 40 years old in good health. The CDR3 DNA reads as TGTGCCAGCAGCTTATGGACTACCAAAAACATTCAGTACTTC. Amino acid sequence: CASSLWTTKNIQYF.